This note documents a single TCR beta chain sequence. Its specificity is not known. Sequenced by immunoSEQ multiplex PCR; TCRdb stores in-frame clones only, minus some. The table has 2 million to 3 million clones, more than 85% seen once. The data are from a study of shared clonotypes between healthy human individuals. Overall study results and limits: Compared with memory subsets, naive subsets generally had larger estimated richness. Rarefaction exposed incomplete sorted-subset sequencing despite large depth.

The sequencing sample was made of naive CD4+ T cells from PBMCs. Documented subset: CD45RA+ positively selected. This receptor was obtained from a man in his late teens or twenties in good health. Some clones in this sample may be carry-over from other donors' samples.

The DNA of the CDR3 is TGCGCCAGCAGCGAAAATTTCTACGAGCAGTACTTC. Translating it yields CASSENFYEQYF. This chain connects TRBV5-1 to TRBJ2-7; D is uncertain. Trimming stripped 4 bases from V and 3 bases from J, with 8 bases between. The CDR3 sequence is 12 residues long. Per germline, CDR1 SGHRS and CDR2 YFSETQ.